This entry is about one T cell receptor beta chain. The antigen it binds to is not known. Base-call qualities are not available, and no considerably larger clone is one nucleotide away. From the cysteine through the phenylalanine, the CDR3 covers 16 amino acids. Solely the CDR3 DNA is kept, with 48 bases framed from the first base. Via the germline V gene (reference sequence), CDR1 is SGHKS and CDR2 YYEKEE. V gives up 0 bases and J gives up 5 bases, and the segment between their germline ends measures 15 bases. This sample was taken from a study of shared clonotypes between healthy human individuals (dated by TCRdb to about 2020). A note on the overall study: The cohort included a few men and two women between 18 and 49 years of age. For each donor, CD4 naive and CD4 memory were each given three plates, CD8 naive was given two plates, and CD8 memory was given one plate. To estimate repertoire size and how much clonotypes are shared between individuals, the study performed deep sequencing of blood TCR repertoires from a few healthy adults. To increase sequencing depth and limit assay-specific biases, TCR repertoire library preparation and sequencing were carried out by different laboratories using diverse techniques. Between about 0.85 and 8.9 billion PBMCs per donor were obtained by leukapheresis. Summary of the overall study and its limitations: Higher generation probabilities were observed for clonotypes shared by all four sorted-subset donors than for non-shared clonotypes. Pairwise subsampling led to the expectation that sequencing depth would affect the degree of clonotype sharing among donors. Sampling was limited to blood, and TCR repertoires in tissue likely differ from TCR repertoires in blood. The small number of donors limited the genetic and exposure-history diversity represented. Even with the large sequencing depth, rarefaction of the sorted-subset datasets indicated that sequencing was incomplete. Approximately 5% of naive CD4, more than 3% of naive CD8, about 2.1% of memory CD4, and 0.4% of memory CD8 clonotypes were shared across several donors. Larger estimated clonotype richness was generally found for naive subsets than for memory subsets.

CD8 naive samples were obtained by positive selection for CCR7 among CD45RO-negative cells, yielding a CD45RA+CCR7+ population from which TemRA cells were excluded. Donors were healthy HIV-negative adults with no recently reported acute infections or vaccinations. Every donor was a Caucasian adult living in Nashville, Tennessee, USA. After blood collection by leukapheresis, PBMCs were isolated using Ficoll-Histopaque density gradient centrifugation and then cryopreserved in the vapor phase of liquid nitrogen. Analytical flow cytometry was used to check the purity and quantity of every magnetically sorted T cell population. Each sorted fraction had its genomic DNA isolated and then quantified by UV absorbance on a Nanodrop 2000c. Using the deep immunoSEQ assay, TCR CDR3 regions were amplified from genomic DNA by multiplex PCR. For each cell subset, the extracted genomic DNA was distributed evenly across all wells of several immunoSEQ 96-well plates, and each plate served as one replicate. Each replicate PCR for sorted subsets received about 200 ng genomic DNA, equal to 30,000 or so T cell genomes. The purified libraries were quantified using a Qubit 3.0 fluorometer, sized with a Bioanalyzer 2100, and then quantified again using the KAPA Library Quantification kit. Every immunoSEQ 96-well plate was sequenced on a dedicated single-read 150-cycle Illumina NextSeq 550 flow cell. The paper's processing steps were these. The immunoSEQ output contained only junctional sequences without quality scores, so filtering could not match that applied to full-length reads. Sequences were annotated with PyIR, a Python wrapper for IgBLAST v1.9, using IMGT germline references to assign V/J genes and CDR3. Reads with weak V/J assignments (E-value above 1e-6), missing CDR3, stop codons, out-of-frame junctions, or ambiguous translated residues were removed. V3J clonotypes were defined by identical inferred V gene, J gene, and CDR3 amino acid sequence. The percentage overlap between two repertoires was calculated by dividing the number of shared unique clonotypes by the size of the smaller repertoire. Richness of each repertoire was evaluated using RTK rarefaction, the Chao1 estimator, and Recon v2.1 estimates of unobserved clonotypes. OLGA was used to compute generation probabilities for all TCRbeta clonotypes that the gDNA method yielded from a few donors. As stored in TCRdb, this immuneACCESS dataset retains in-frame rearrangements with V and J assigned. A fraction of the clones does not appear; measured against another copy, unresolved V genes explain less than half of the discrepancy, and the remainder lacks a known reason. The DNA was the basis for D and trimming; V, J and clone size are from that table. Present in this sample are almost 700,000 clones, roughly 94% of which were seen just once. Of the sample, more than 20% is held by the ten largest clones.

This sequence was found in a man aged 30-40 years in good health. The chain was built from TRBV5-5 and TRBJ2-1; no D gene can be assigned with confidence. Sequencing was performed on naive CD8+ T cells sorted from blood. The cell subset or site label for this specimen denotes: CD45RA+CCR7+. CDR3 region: CASSLGARRMDNEQFF. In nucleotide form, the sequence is TGTGCCAGCAGCTTGGGGGCCCGCAGGATGGACAATGAGCAGTTCTTC.